This TCR beta chain originates from a study of blood T cells in healthy people across ages. A sample-barcoded 5' primer and a J-beta primer mix were used in a second PCR of about 6 to 12 cycles. Each of the cDNA molecules was tagged by a template-switch adaptor with 12 random nucleotides. TCRdb re-called the 5' RACE reads through MiXCR, storing one row per CDR3 protein. This table holds about 640,000 distinct CDR3 sequences, 40% to 50% found once. This CDR3 is 16 amino acids long. Germline assignment: CDR1 DFQATT and CDR2 SNEGSKA (reference sequence). The junction had 14 bases not matched to a gene; V was cut back by 6 bases and J by 5 bases. The donors, all healthy, were Caucasians living in Russia, aged about 6 to 90. This clonotype occurred a few times. Its cognate antigen is unknown. Study-level points and caveats: It was not known whether donors were CMV positive (a possible confounder of expanded clonotype changes). Higher diversity, along with more naive CD4+ cells, distinguished long-lived donors from aged donors.

This receptor was obtained from a man of 80 years or more in good health. The sequenced sample was blood. This chain uses TRBV20-1 with TRBJ2-5; 11 bases are shared with TRBD2. CDR3 in DNA: TGCAGTGCCCCCTATAGCGGGGGGGCCCCCAGTGAGACCCAGTACTTC. Its translation is CSAPYSGGAPSETQYF.